This TCR beta chain emerged from a study of response to subunit inactivated influenza vaccine. Via MiXCR, TCRdb re-called the RT-PCR reads, giving one row per CDR3 protein. The sample lists roughly 790,000 distinct CDR3 sequences, around 21% occurring once. Trimming took 6 bases from V and 5 from J; bases not matched to a gene: 6. The germline CDR1 and CDR2 sequences are DFQATT and SNEGSKA (reference sequence). This CDR3 region has 13 residues. This receptor was taken from a man aged 45-65 years who received an inactivated influenza vaccine. This rearrangement joins TRBV20-1 to TRBJ2-5, with 10 bases that match TRBD1. This sample comprised PBMCs from blood, obtained roughly 5 days after vaccination. CDR3 in DNA: TGCAGTGCCCCGGGACAGGGGACGGAGACCCAGTACTTC. Amino acids: CSAPGQGTETQYF.